These 15 T cell receptor beta chains came from one sample sequenced in a study of cytomegalovirus exposure and HLA in healthy donors. PCR employed 60 Vbeta and 13 Jbeta primers. Measured with immunoSEQ multiplex PCR; TCRdb has only the in-frame clones, and not every one. The table records 95,000 to 150,000 clones, around 65% of them present only once. Sequencing was carried out using PBMCs. These receptors were collected from a man aged 18 to 29 in good health and CMV-seronegative.

A remark on this clone: The junction shows a germline mismatch at one end, possibly a read error. The rearrangement links TRBV2 to TRBJ2-2, with 10 bases lining up with TRBD2. CDR1 SNHLY and CDR2 FYNNEI come from the germline V gene. This CDR3 region has 15 residues. The CDR3 here is CASSKASGGSGELFF. CDR3 bases: TGTGCCAGCAGTAAAGCTAGCGGGGGCTCCGGGGAGCTGTTTTTT.

This clone was detected a few times. V gene TRBV7-9 combines with J gene TRBJ2-3; weak D call: TRBD1 (5 bases). Per the germline V gene, CDR1 is SEHNR and CDR2 is FQNEAQ (reference sequence). V was pared by 3 bases and J by 3 bases, with 13 bases between. The CDR3 length is 15 residues. CDR3 residues: CASSFRETTTDTQYF. CDR3 sequence (DNA): TGTGCCAGCAGCTTCAGGGAAACCACAACAGATACGCAGTATTTT.

This clone was counted a few times. This chain connects TRBV30 to TRBJ2-5; a weak D match, TRBD1 (6 bases). The J call is in doubt because the DNA end fits TRBJ2-7 better. The length of the CDR3 is 14 residues. CDR1 and CDR2 from the germline V gene are GTSNPN and SVGIG (reference sequence). The CDR3 bases are TGTGCCTGGAGCGCTGGACAGAGACCCTACGAGCAGTACTTC. It codes for CAWSAGQRPYEQYF.

The V and J genes are TRBV5-1 and TRBJ2-7; 9 positions match TRBD1. V dropped 4 bases and J dropped 0; count of bases not matched to a gene: 2. The CDR3 is 14 residues long. Germline CDR1 and CDR2: SGHRS and YFSETQ. CDR3 DNA sequence: TGCGCCAGCAGCAGGGACAGGGCCTCCTACGAGCAGTACTTC. Translating gives CASSRDRASYEQYF.

The chain employs TRBV27 and TRBJ1-5; D gene uncertain. Germline V gene sequence: CDR1 MNHEY, CDR2 SMNVEV (reference sequence). This CDR3 has 14 amino acids. Deletions cut 5 bases from V and 6 bases from J, with 14 bases between. CDR3 region: CASSAPGSGQPQHF. In nucleotides, the CDR3 is TGTGCCAGCAGTGCCCCAGGTTCAGGTCAGCCCCAGCATTTT.

The chain has TRBV19 and TRBJ2-3; 8 bases match TRBD2. The ends lost 8 bases at V and 11 bases at J; junction bases unmatched: 3. The CDR3 length is 10 residues. The V gene's germline CDR1 is LNHDA and CDR2 SQIVND (reference sequence). The CDR3 sequence: CASVGGEQYF. In DNA form, the CDR3 reads TGTGCCAGTGTCGGGGGGGAGCAGTATTTT. The whole variable domain, remainder taken from reference TRBV19 and TRBJ2-3, is DGGITQSPKYLFRKEGQNVTLSCEQNLNHDAMYWYRQDPGQGLRLIYYSQIVNDFQKGDIAEGYSVSREKKESFPLTVTSAQKNPTAFYLCASVGGEQYFGPGTRLTVL.

The rearrangement uses TRBV6-5 and TRBJ2-7; possible D gene TRBD1, 6 bases. Germline V gives CDR1 MNHEY, CDR2 SVGAGI. V was shortened by 6 bases and J by 4 bases, with 10 bases between the two germline ends. This CDR3 is built from 12 residues. The CDR3 reads CASRQGQYEQYF. The CDR3 DNA follows: TGTGCCAGCAGACAGGGACAATACGAGCAGTACTTC.

This clone came up a few times. The chain is built from TRBV28 and TRBJ2-7, with 10 bases that match TRBD2. Losses at the gene ends were 2 bases for V and 3 bases for J; bases not matched to a gene: 7. Looked up from germline, CDR1 is MDHEN and CDR2 is SYDVKM. The CDR3 is 16 residues long. The CDR3: CASSLRTSGMDYEQYF. For the CDR3, the DNA is TGTGCCAGCAGTTTACGGACTAGCGGAATGGACTACGAGCAGTACTTC.

This chain uses TRBV7-9 with TRBJ2-6; D unresolved. In germline, CDR1 is SEHNR, CDR2 FQNEAQ (reference sequence). V gave up 3 bases and J gave up 0 bases, with 6 bases separating them. This CDR3 spans 15 amino acids. The CDR3 DNA is TGTGCCAGCAGCTTTCTAGGCTCTGGGGCCAACGTCCTGACTTTC. Amino acids: CASSFLGSGANVLTF.

The J gene is TRBJ1-2, the V gene TRBV29-1, with TRBD1 identical over 8 bases. Per germline, CDR1 SQVTM and CDR2 ANQGSEA. CDR3 size: 15 residues. With V trimmed by 5 bases and J by 6 bases, 14 bases remained unmatched. DNA of the CDR3: TGCAGCGTTCCTTCTAGGACAGGGAGGCGAGATGGCTACACCTTC. Translation: CSVPSRTGRRDGYTF.

The chain recombines TRBV5-6 with TRBJ2-1; D is possibly TRBD1 (6 bases). CDR3 length: 15 amino acids. Trimming cost V 3 bases and J 2 bases, with 12 bases left between them. CDR1 and CDR2 from the germline V gene are SGHDT and YYEEEE. The CDR3 loop reads CASSSIWDTYNEQFF. In DNA form, the CDR3 reads TGTGCCAGCAGCTCTATTTGGGACACCTACAATGAGCAGTTCTTC.

Worth noting for this clone: At the DNA level, this CDR3 is encoded by other sequences in the same sample as well. The V gene is TRBV25-1, the J gene TRBJ1-1; a weak D match, TRBD1 (5 bases). V was pared by 4 bases and J by 1 base, with 7 bases between. This CDR3 comprises 13 residues. CDR1 and CDR2 from the germline V gene are MGHDK and SYGVNS. The CDR3 DNA reads TGTGCCAGCAGTGTTACAGGGAACACTGAAGCTTTCTTT. This codes for CASSVTGNTEAFF.

This clone has more than one count but fewer than ten. The V and J genes are TRBV18 and TRBJ2-7; D unclear. The CDR3 covers 13 residues. CDR1 KGHSH and CDR2 LQKENI come from the germline V gene. Trimming cost V 1 base and J 5 bases, with 9 bases left between them. CDR3 nucleotide sequence: TGTGCCAGCTCACCACGAAAACACAACGAGCAGTACTTC. It specifies CASSPRKHNEQYF.

There are a few counts of this clone. The chain joins TRBV10-3 to TRBJ2-5, with D possibly being TRBD2 (5 bases). Near its end, the DNA agrees better with TRBJ2-7, so the J call may be wrong. The CDR3 totals 14 residues. The germline V gene encodes CDR1 ENHRY and CDR2 SYGVKD. The CDR3, as DNA: TGTGCCATCAGTGACCCGACTACCACCTACGAGCAGTACTTC. Amino acid sequence: CAISDPTTTYEQYF.

The CDR3 loop is CASRRTGQSSYGYTF. CDR3 DNA sequence: TGTGCCAGCAGGCGGACGGGACAGAGTAGCTATGGCTACACCTTC. The V and J genes are TRBV5-6 and TRBJ1-2; 7 bases are shared with TRBD1. There are 15 residues in the CDR3. Trimming removed 5 bases from V and 4 bases from J; junction bases left unmatched: 11. CDR1 is SGHDT, CDR2 YYEEEE, per germline.